These 22 T cell receptor beta chains came from one sample sequenced in a study of HIV-infected patients and healthy controls. Around 450 ng RNA was reverse transcribed with alpha and beta constant-region primers. Using multiplexing indices, alpha and beta chain libraries were generated apart by chain-specific third strand synthesis. In TCRdb, the 5' RACE reads were re-called with MiXCR into one record per CDR3 protein. The data show under 5,500 distinct CDR3 sequences, with about 8% seen just once and about 30% held by the top ten. All unsorted peripheral T cells were captured because whole blood was used without fractionation. Here the sequenced sample was blood, taken before antiretroviral therapy. The receptors here all came from an adult with HIV infection.

Relative to its sample, this clonotype is medium-sized. The chain carries TRBV4-2 and TRBJ2-2, with a weak D call TRBD1 (6 bases). The CDR3 consists of 16 residues. Trimming removed 1 base at V and 1 base at J, with 10 bases between. In germline, CDR1 is LGHNA, CDR2 YNFKEQ. CDR3: CASSQVKQGNTGELFF. CDR3 bases: TGTGCCAGCAGCCAAGTTAAACAGGGGAACACCGGGGAGCTGTTTTTT.

This clonotype is labeled as medium-sized. The J gene is TRBJ2-5, the V gene TRBV5-1, with D perhaps TRBD1 (5 bases). The CDR3 runs 14 residues. Trimming removed 3 bases from V and 5 bases from J, with 14 bases in between. Looked up from germline, CDR1 is SGHRS and CDR2 is YFSETQ. CDR3 protein: CASSYGHREETQYF. CDR3 nucleotides: TGCGCCAGCAGCTACGGACACCGAGAGGAGACCCAGTACTTC.

By share, this clonotype counts as medium-sized (0.01 to 0.1%). The chain links TRBV5-1 to TRBJ2-1; the D is unclear. Germline V gene data show CDR1 as SGHRS and CDR2 as YFSETQ. With 3 bases removed from V and 4 bases from J, the gap between germline ends came to 8 bases. The CDR3 runs 13 residues. The CDR3: CASSSKPYNEQFF. CDR3 sequence (DNA): TGCGCCAGCAGCTCCAAGCCATACAATGAGCAGTTCTTC.

This clonotype is deemed medium-sized (0.01 to 0.1%). This chain connects TRBV3-1 to TRBJ2-7; TRBD2 matches at 10 bases. Germline V gives CDR1 LGHDT, CDR2 YNNKEL (reference sequence). The CDR3 consists of 22 residues. Trimming cost V 0 bases and J 6 bases; bases outside gene matches: 26. The CDR3 loop reads CASSQDGVRWSSSGGARFEQYF. CDR3 sequence (DNA): TGTGCCAGCAGCCAAGATGGAGTTCGGTGGAGTTCCAGCGGGGGGGCTAGGTTCGAGCAGTACTTC.

This clonotype was counted many times. V is TRBV5-1 and J is TRBJ1-2; unclear D gene. V was clipped by 0 bases and J by 0 bases, with 6 bases between them. This CDR3 has 14 residues. The germline CDR1 and CDR2 sequences are SGHRS and YFSETQ. CDR3 region: CASSLGRTNYGYTF. CDR3 DNA sequence: TGCGCCAGCAGCTTGGGCAGAACTAACTATGGCTACACCTTC.

In this sample, this clonotype turned up many times. This rearrangement joins TRBV11-2 to TRBJ2-7; D remains ambiguous. The CDR3 contains 12 residues. The V and J ends lost 5 bases and 5 bases respectively, with 10 bases between them. CDR1 SGHAT and CDR2 FQNNGV come from the germline V gene. CDR3 bases: TGTGCCAGCAGCCCGAATAACCACGAGCAGTACTTC. Residues: CASSPNNHEQYF.

This clonotype ranks as medium-sized (0.01 to 0.1%). The genes are TRBV5-1 and TRBJ1-5, with 12 bases matching TRBD1. J gave up 1 base and V 4 bases, and 3 bases lay outside the gene matches. Germline CDR1 SGHRS, CDR2 YFSETQ. The CDR3 contains 16 residues. The CDR3 sequence: CASSPGQGASNQPQHF. In DNA, the CDR3 is TGCGCCAGCAGCCCGGGACAGGGGGCGAGCAATCAGCCCCAGCATTTT.

The table lists this clonotype with many counts. V is TRBV7-2 and J is TRBJ1-1, with 8 nucleotides matching TRBD1. The CDR3 contains 14 residues. The germline V gene has CDR1 SGHTA and CDR2 FQGNSA. Unmatched junction bases numbered 2, after V lost 1 base and J lost 4 bases. The CDR3 here is CASSLGGQGTEAFF. DNA for the CDR3: TGTGCCAGCAGCTTAGGAGGACAGGGCACTGAAGCTTTCTTT.

The chain has TRBV14 and TRBJ2-3; no clear D. The V end was cut by 1 base, the J end by 2 bases, with 16 bases between. Germline V lookup: CDR1 SGHDN, CDR2 FVKESK. This CDR3 is 17 amino acids long. CDR3 region: CASSQGAVLASTDTQYF. CDR3 nucleotides: TGTGCCAGCAGCCAAGGGGCAGTACTCGCCTCCACAGATACGCAGTATTTT. Complete variable domain (other parts from reference TRBV14 and TRBJ2-3): EAGVTQFPSHSVIEKGQTVTLRCDPISGHDNLYWYRRVMGKEIKFLLHFVKESKQDESGMPNNRFLAERTGGTYSTLKVQPAELEDSGVYFCASSQGAVLASTDTQYFGPGTRLTVL.

In its sample, this clonotype ranks as medium-sized. J is TRBJ2-1 and V is TRBV7-9; 8 nucleotides align to TRBD2. CDR3 length equals 15 residues. J was trimmed by 5 bases and V by 1 base; bases with no gene match: 4. The germline V gene encodes CDR1 SEHNR and CDR2 FQNEAQ (reference sequence). The CDR3 spells CASSLVSAGDNEQFF. The CDR3 coding sequence is TGTGCCAGCAGCTTAGTATCAGCGGGAGACAATGAGCAGTTCTTC.

This clonotype is labeled as medium-sized (0.01 to 0.1%). The chain uses TRBV30 and TRBJ2-2, with D perhaps given as TRBD1 or TRBD2 (6 bases each). The V end was cut by 8 bases, the J end by 4 bases, with 20 bases between. CDR3 length equals 15 residues. Germline CDR1 and CDR2: GTSNPN and SVGIG (reference sequence). The CDR3 reads CALGGRRPGTGELFF. Here the CDR3 DNA reads TGTGCCCTTGGGGGGCGCCGGCCGGGCACCGGGGAGCTGTTTTTT.

For the CDR3, the DNA is TGTGCCAGCAGCTTGGTTCAGGGAAACACTGAAGCTTTCTTT. Residues: CASSLVQGNTEAFF. The chain has TRBV5-6 and TRBJ1-1; possible D gene TRBD1, 5 bases. The V end was cut by 0 bases, the J end by 2 bases, with 8 bases between. Per germline, CDR1 SGHDT and CDR2 YYEEEE. The CDR3 runs to 14 residues.

This clonotype counts as medium-sized. The V gene is TRBV5-1, the J gene TRBJ2-3; perhaps TRBD1 as D (6 bases). The germline CDR1 and CDR2 sequences are SGHRS and YFSETQ. The CDR3 totals 14 residues. V was cut by 6 bases and J by 1 base, with 12 bases left in between. The CDR3 nucleotides read TGCGCCAGCAAAGGGGGTCAGCGCACAGATACGCAGTATTTT. The encoded protein is CASKGGQRTDTQYF.

This clonotype was seen a few times. CDR3 residues: CASSLRTTDSGNTIYF. The DNA for the CDR3 is TGTGCCAGCTCTCTCAGGACGACTGACTCTGGAAACACCATATATTTT. J is TRBJ1-3 and V is TRBV18; no clear D gene. This CDR3 spans 16 amino acids. The germline gives CDR1 KGHSH, CDR2 LQKENI. Between the trimmed V and J ends, which lost 6 bases and 0 bases, there was a span of 15 bases.

The sample holds a few counts of this clonotype. V gene TRBV7-6 combines with J gene TRBJ2-3; maybe TRBD1 (6 bases). The V end was cut by 7 bases, the J end by 0 bases, with 11 bases between. This CDR3 has 14 amino acids. The V gene's germline CDR1 is SGHVS and CDR2 FNYEAQ. CDR3 loop: CASTPGQSTDTQYF. The CDR3 DNA reads TGTGCCAGCACTCCGGGACAAAGCACAGATACGCAGTATTTT.

This clonotype was seen repeatedly, ten times or more. The chain carries TRBV19 and TRBJ2-1; D perhaps matches TRBD2 (5 bases). The germline V gene has CDR1 LNHDA and CDR2 SQIVND (reference sequence). V lost 1 base and J lost 5, with 12 bases in between. The CDR3 is made up of 15 amino acids. CDR3 sequence (DNA): TGTGCCAGTAGTATAGTCGCGGGTCCCCACAATGAGCAGTTCTTC. Its translation is CASSIVAGPHNEQFF. The whole variable domain, remainder taken from reference TRBV19 and TRBJ2-1, is DGGITQSPKYLFRKEGQNVTLSCEQNLNHDAMYWYRQDPGQGLRLIYYSQIVNDFQKGDIAEGYSVSREKKESFPLTVTSAQKNPTAFYLCASSIVAGPHNEQFFGPGTRLTVL.

This clonotype is medium-sized in the sample. The chain carries TRBV7-9 and TRBJ2-7; D is ambiguous. V was cut by 7 bases and J by 0 bases, with 19 bases left in between. The germline V gene encodes CDR1 SEHNR and CDR2 FQNEAQ (reference sequence). The CDR3 consists of 16 residues. DNA for the CDR3: TGTGCCAGCACCCCGACCCGGGTCCTGAGCTCCTACGAGCAGTACTTC. Amino acid sequence: CASTPTRVLSSYEQYF.

This clonotype was seen a few times. This chain uses TRBV18 with TRBJ1-1, with D maybe TRBD1 (5 bases). The CDR3 contains 18 residues. The germline V gene has CDR1 KGHSH and CDR2 LQKENI. V gave up 3 bases and J gave up 4 bases, with 24 bases separating them. The CDR3 nucleotides read TGTGCCAGCTCACCTCGGGAGGGGAGAGGCCCCCAACTCACTGAAGCTTTCTTT. It codes for CASSPREGRGPQLTEAFF.

In its sample, this clonotype ranks as medium-sized. V is TRBV5-6 and J is TRBJ1-2; D unclear. Germline V gene lookup returns CDR1 SGHDT and CDR2 YYEEEE. V lost 2 bases and J lost 2, with 4 bases in between. This CDR3 region has 12 residues. CDR3 in amino acids: CASSLGNYGYTF. For the CDR3, the DNA is TGTGCCAGCAGCTTAGGGAACTATGGCTACACCTTC.

Relative to its sample, this clonotype is medium-sized. The chain links TRBV12-3 or TRBV12-4 to TRBJ2-3; D possibly matches TRBD1 or TRBD2 (6 bases each). CDR3 length equals 17 residues. Trimming cost V 5 bases and J 0 bases, with 18 bases left between them. Here the CDR3 reads CASSPLTGGSSTDTQYF. The CDR3 nucleotides read TGTGCCAGCAGTCCGCTAACCGGGGGCTCTAGCACAGATACGCAGTATTTT.

This clonotype was seen many times. The chain employs TRBV6-5 and TRBJ2-1, with D unresolved. V lost 7 bases, J lost 5 bases, and 3 bases lay in between. Germline V lookup: CDR1 MNHEY, CDR2 SVGAGI. The CDR3 has 10 residues. This CDR3 is CASTHNEQFF. The CDR3 DNA reads as TGTGCCAGCACTCACAATGAGCAGTTCTTC.

This clonotype was counted a few times. V is TRBV7-9 and J is TRBJ1-5; weak D call: TRBD1 (5 bases). Germline V gene lookup returns CDR1 SEHNR and CDR2 FQNEAQ (reference sequence). Between the trimmed V and J ends, which lost 7 bases and 4 bases, there was a span of 14 bases. The CDR3 loop spans 14 amino acids. CDR3 DNA sequence: TGTGCCAGCACCCCCGCGGGGGGGAATCAGCCCCAGCATTTT. Amino acid sequence: CASTPAGGNQPQHF.